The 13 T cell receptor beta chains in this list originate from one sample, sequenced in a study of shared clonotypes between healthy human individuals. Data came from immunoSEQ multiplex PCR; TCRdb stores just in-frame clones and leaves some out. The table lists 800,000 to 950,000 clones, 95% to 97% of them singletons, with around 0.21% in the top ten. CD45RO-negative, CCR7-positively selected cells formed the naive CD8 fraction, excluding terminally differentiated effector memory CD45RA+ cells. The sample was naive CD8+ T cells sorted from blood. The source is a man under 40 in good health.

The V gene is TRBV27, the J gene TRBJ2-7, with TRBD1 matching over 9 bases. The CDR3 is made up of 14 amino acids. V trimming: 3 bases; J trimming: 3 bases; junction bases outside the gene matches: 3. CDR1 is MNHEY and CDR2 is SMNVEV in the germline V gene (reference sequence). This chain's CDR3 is CASSFDRGNYEQYF. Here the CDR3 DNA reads TGTGCCAGCAGTTTCGACAGGGGGAACTACGAGCAGTACTTC.

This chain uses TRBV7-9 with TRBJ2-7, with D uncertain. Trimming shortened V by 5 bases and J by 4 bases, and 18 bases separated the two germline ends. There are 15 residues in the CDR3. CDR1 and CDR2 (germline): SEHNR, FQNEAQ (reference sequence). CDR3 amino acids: CASSTAGTRLYEQYF. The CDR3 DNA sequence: TGTGCCAGCAGCACCGCAGGCACGCGACTGTACGAGCAGTACTTC. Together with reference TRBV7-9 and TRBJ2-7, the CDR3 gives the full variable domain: DTGVSQNPRHKITKRGQNVTFRCDPISEHNRLYWYRQTLGQGPEFLTYFQNEAQLEKSRLLSDRFSAERPKGSFSTLEIQRTEQGDSAMYLCASSTAGTRLYEQYFGPGTRLTVT.

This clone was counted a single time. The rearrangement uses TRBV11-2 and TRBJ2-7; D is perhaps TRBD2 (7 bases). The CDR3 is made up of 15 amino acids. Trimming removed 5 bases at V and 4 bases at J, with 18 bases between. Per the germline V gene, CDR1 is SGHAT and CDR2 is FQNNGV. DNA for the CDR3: TGTGCCAGCAGCCCCCCCGGGGGGACACCGTACGAGCAGTACTTC. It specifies CASSPPGGTPYEQYF.

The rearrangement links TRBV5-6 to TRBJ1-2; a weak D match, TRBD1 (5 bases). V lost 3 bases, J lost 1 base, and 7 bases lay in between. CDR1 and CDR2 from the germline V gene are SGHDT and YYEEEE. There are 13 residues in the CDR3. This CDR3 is CASSSRDNYGYTF. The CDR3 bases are TGTGCCAGCAGCTCCAGGGATAACTATGGCTACACCTTC. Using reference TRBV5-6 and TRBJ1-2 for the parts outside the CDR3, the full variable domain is DAGVTQSPTHLIKTRGQQVTLRCSPKSGHDTVSWYQQALGQGPQFIFQYYEEEERQRGNFPDRFSGHQFPNYSSELNVNALLLGDSALYLCASSSRDNYGYTFGSGTRLTVV.

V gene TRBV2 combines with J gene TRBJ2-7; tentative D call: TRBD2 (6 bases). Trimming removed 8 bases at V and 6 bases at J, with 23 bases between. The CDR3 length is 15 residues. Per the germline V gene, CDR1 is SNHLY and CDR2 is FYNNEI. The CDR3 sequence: CASLPPERADLEQYF. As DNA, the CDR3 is TGTGCCAGCCTACCCCCTGAGCGGGCCGACCTCGAGCAGTACTTC.

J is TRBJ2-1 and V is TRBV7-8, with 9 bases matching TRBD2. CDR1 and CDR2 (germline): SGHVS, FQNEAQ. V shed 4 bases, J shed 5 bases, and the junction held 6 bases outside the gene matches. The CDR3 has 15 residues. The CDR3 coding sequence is TGTGCCAGCAGCTATGGACTAGCGTATGACAATGAGCAGTTCTTC. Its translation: CASSYGLAYDNEQFF.

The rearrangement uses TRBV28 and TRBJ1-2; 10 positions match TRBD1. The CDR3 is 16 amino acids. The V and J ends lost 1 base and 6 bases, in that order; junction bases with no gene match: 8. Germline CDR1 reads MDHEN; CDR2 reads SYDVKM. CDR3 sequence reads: CASSLSSHGTGDGYTF. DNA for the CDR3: TGTGCCAGCAGTTTATCCAGCCACGGGACAGGGGATGGCTACACCTTC.

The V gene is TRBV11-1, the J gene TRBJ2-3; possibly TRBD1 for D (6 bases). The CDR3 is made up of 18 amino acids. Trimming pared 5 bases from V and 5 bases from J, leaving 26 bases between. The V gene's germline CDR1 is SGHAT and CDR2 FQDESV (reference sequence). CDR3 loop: CASSHHAQTLGAEDTQYF. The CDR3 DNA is TGTGCCAGCAGCCACCATGCGCAGACTTTGGGGGCTGAAGATACGCAGTATTTT.

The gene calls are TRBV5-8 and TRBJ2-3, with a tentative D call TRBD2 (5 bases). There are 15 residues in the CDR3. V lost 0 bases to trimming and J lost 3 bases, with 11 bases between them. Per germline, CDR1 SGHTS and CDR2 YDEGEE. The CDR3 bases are TGTGCCAGCAGCTTGGGAGGGAGCTCTACAGATACGCAGTATTTT. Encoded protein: CASSLGGSSTDTQYF.

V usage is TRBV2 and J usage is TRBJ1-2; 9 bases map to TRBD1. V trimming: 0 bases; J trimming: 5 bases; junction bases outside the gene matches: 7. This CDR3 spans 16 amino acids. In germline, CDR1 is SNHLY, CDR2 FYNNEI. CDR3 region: CASSEAGDRDPYGYTF. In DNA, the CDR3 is TGTGCCAGCAGTGAAGCGGGGGACAGGGACCCTTATGGCTACACCTTC.

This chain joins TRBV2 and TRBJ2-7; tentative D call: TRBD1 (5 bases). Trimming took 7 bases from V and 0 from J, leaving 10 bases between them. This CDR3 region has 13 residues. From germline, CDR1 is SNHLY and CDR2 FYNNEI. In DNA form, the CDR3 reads TGTGCCAGCATACAGGAACCCTCCTACGAGCAGTACTTC. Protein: CASIQEPSYEQYF.

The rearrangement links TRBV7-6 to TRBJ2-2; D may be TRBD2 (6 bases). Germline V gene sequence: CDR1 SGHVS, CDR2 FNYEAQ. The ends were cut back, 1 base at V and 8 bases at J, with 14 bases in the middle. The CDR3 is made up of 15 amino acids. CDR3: CASSLEAGLAGELFF. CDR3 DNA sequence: TGTGCCAGCAGCTTAGAGGCGGGGCTGGCGGGGGAGCTGTTTTTT.

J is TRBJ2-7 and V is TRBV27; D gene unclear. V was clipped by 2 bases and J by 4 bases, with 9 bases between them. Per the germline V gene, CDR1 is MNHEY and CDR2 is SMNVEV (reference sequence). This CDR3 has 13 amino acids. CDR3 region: CASSLDWKYEQYF. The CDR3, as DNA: TGTGCCAGCAGTTTAGACTGGAAGTACGAGCAGTACTTC.